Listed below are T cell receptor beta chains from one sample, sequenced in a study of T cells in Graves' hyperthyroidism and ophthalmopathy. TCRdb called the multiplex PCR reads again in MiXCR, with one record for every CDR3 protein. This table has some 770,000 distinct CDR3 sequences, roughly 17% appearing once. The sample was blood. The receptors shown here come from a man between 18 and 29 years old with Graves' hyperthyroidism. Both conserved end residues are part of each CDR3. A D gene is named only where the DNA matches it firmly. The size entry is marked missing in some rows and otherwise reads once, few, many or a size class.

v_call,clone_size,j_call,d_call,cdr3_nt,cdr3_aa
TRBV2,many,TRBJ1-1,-,TGTGCCAGCAGTGGACGACAAGGGAACACTGAAGCTTTCTTT,CASSGRQGNTEAFF
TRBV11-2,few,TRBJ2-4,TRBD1,TGTGCCAGCAGCTTGCTCCCGGGACAGGGAATAGAGATTCAGTACTTC,CASSLLPGQGIEIQYF
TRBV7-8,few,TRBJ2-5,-,TGTGCCAGCAGCTTAGGGGCGATACCCCAGAAGACCCAGTACTTC,CASSLGAIPQKTQYF
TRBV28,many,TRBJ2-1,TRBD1,TGTGCCACCAATAGGGACAGGGGAACGGATGAGCAGTTCTTC,CATNRDRGTDEQFF
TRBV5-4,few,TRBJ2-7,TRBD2,TGTGCCAGCAGCTTGGGGACTAGCGAGACCTACGAGCAGTACTTC,CASSLGTSETYEQYF
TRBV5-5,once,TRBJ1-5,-,TGTGCCAGCAGCTTGGGCCCGGGACGGGGAGTTTATAGCAATCAGCCCCAGCATTTT,CASSLGPGRGVYSNQPQHF
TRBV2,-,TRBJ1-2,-,TGTGCCAGCGGTGCTGCAGGGGCAAACTATGGCTACACCTTC,CASGAAGANYGYTF
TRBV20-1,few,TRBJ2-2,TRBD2,TGCAGTGCTAGCCATGGCGGGAGGGTTACCGGGGAGCTGTTTTTT,CSASHGGRVTGELFF
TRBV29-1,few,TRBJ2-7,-,TGCAGCGTTGAAGAAAGCTACGAGCAGTACTTC,CSVEESYEQYF
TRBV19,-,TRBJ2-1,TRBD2,TGTGCCAGTAGTATAGAGCGGACTAGCGGGAGGCTCGAGCAGTTCTTC,CASSIERTSGRLEQFF
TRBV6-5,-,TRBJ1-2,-,TGTGCCAGCAGTTACGGGGGGCCCTTTGCATCTAACTATGGCTACACCTTC,CASSYGGPFASNYGYTF
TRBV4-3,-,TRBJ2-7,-,TGCGCCAGCAGCCAAGGACGGTTCTCCTACGAGCAGTACTTC,CASSQGRFSYEQYF
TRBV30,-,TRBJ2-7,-,TGTGCCTGGGGGCGGGGACGGTCCTACGAGCAGTACTTC,CAWGRGRSYEQYF
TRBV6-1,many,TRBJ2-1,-,TGTGCCAGCAGTGAAGGCCACACGTTCGTCTATGAGCAGTTCTTC,CASSEGHTFVYEQFF
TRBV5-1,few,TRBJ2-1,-,TGCGCCAGCACCGAAGGAGGTGAGCAGTTCTTC,CASTEGGEQFF
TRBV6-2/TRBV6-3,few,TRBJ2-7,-,TGTGCCAGCAGGGGTGGGCCAAGGCAGTCCTACGAGCAGTACTTC,CASRGGPRQSYEQYF
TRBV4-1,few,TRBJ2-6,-,TGCGCCAGCAGCCAAGATTCCGCCGTCGGGGCCAACGTCCTGACTTTC,CASSQDSAVGANVLTF
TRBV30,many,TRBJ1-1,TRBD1,TGTGCCTGGAGTGCAGACAGGGGGCACACTGAAGCTTTCTTT,CAWSADRGHTEAFF
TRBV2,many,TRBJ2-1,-,TGTGCCAGCAGTGAACGTCCAGGGGACTACAATGAGCAGTTCTTC,CASSERPGDYNEQFF
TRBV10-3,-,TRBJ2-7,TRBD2,TGTGCCATCAGTGAGCGCGCGGGAGGGCTTCACGAGCAGTACTTC,CAISERAGGLHEQYF
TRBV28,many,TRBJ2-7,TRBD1,TGTGCCAGCAGTTTTGTCGCAGGGGGTTACGAGCAGTACTTC,CASSFVAGGYEQYF
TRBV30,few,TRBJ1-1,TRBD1,TGTGCCTGGAGGAGCAGGGGGGGAAGCACTGAAGCTTTCTTT,CAWRSRGGSTEAFF
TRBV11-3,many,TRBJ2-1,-,TGTGCCAGCAGTGGTCCGGGACAATACAATGAGCAGTTCTTC,CASSGPGQYNEQFF
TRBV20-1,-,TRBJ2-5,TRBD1,TGCAGTGCTGAAAACAGGGGTCGGGAGACCCAGTACTTC,CSAENRGRETQYF
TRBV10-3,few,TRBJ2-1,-,TGTGCCATCAGTGATGGAGCGTACCCCTACAATGAGCAGTTCTTC,CAISDGAYPYNEQFF
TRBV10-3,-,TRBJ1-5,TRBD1,TGTGCCATCAGTGAGCCCGGGACAGGCCCACCGGGCAATCAGCCCCAGCATTTT,CAISEPGTGPPGNQPQHF
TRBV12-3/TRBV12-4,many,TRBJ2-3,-,TGTGCCAGCAGTTTCGACAGATCAGGATTCAGACAACAGCAGTATTTT,CASSFDRSGFRQQQYF
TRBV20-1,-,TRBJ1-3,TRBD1,TGCAGTGCTGGATTCTCAGGGACAGGGAGAGACACCATATATTTT,CSAGFSGTGRDTIYF
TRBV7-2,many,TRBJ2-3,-,TGTGCCAGCAGCTTAGTGCAGACAGATACGCAGTATTTT,CASSLVQTDTQYF
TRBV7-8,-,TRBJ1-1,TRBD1,TGTGCCAGCAGCCTGTCGGGACAGGGGGCCCAAGCGGGGACTGAAGCTTTCTTT,CASSLSGQGAQAGTEAFF
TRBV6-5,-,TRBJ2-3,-,TGTGCCAGCAGTTACGCGCCAAGCACAGATACGCAGTATTTT,CASSYAPSTDTQYF
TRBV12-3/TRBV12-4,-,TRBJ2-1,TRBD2,TGTGCCAGCAGTTTAGCCCCACGAAGCGGGAGGCCGGCCAATGAGCAGTTCTTC,CASSLAPRSGRPANEQFF
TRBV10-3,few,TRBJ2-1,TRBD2,TGTGCCACCGCGGGACTAGCAAGAATTAATGAGCAGTTCTTC,CATAGLARINEQFF
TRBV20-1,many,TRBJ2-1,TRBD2,TGCAGTGCTAGACGTCCCTCTAGCGGGAGCGGCAATGAGCAGTTCTTC,CSARRPSSGSGNEQFF
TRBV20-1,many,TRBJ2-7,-,TGCAGTGCTCATCACGGATCCTACGAGCAGTACTTC,CSAHHGSYEQYF
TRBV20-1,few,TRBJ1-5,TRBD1,TGCAGTGCTAAGGGACAGGGAAATCAGCCCCAGCATTTT,CSAKGQGNQPQHF
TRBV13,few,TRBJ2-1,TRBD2,TGTGCCAGCAGCTTATTGGGACTAGCGGGAGTTGCTGAGCAGTTCTTC,CASSLLGLAGVAEQFF
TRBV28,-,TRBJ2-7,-,TGTGCCGGCTCCTCAAGGGGGGGGGCCGCCTACGAGCAGTACTTC,CAGSSRGGAAYEQYF
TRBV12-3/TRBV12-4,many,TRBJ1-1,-,TGTGCCAGCAGTCAGGGCGGGGGGGGGTACACTGAAGCTTTCTTT,CASSQGGGGYTEAFF
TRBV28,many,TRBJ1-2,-,TGTGCCAGCAGTTCCAACCCCCGGGTTGGTGGCTACACCTTC,CASSSNPRVGGYTF
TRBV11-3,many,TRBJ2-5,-,TGTGCCAGCAGTTTGAAGGGACTGGACCAAGAGACCCAGTACTTC,CASSLKGLDQETQYF
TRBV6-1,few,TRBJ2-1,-,TGTGCCAGCAGTGAAATGAGATGGAATGAGCAGTTCTTC,CASSEMRWNEQFF
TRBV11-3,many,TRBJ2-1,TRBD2,TGTGCCAGCAGCTTAGGCGGACTAGCGAGCAATGAGCAGTTCTTC,CASSLGGLASNEQFF